Presented here are 14 T cell receptor beta chains from one specimen sequenced in a study of T cells after yellow fever vaccination. Using its own MiXCR run on the 5' RACE reads, TCRdb lists one record per CDR3 protein. The sample yields 500,000 to 700,000 distinct CDR3 sequences, about a fifth seen once. Sequenced here: PBMCs, sampled 15 days after the yellow fever booster vaccination. The receptors shown here come from a young man who received the YFV17D yellow fever vaccine.

This sequence joins TRBV20-1 and TRBJ2-3; maybe TRBD2 (5 bases). Germline CDR1 DFQATT, CDR2 SNEGSKA (reference sequence). V was pared by 1 base and J by 4 bases, with 15 bases between. CDR3 size: 15 residues. CDR3 bases: TGCAGTGCTAGAGGGGAGTTGGTTTTTTCAGATACGCAGTATTTT. Translating it yields CSARGELVFSDTQYF.

The chain couples TRBV20-1 to TRBJ2-7; TRBD1 matches at 9 bases. Trimming at V came to 1 base and at J to 2 bases, leaving 3 bases not matched to a gene. Germline V gene sequence: CDR1 DFQATT, CDR2 SNEGSKA (reference sequence). The CDR3 extends over 14 amino acids. The CDR3 DNA reads TGCAGTGCTAGAGGGACAGGGGATCCCTACGAGCAGTACTTC. Amino acid sequence: CSARGTGDPYEQYF.

The V call is TRBV12-3 or TRBV12-4, the J call TRBJ1-4; TRBD1 agrees at 9 bases. The CDR3 length is 14 residues. The J segment lost 7 bases and the V segment lost 6 bases, leaving 6 bases of the junction unmatched. Here the CDR3 DNA reads TGTGCCAGCAGAGATACAGGGGGCGGTGAAAAACTGTTTTTT. Protein: CASRDTGGGEKLFF.

This clonotype was seen only a few times. This sequence joins TRBV5-1 and TRBJ2-3; D may be TRBD1 or TRBD2 (6 bases each). Germline CDR1 reads SGHRS; CDR2 reads YFSETQ. This CDR3 comprises 17 residues. The V end was cut by 0 bases, the J end by 6 bases, with 20 bases between. The CDR3 DNA sequence: TGCGCCAGCAGCTTGGCGAGCCGGGGGCCAAGCGCGGATACGCAGTATTTT. As protein: CASSLASRGPSADTQYF.

This clonotype was observed a handful of times. The rearrangement joins TRBV25-1 to TRBJ2-7; D perhaps matches TRBD1 (5 bases). Germline V gene lookup returns CDR1 MGHDK and CDR2 SYGVNS. V lost 6 bases to trimming and J lost 5 bases, with 8 bases between them. There are 11 residues in the CDR3. The CDR3 DNA is TGTGCCAGCAGAGGACACCACGAGCAGTACTTC. Protein product: CASRGHHEQYF.

Only a few counts were recorded for this clonotype. This rearrangement joins TRBV20-1 to TRBJ2-4; TRBD1 is a possible D gene (5 bases). The CDR3 covers 13 residues. With 4 bases removed from V and 3 bases from J, the gap between germline ends came to 10 bases. The germline gives CDR1 DFQATT, CDR2 SNEGSKA (reference sequence). CDR3 residues: CSAMGPSKNIQYF. In DNA, the CDR3 is TGCAGTGCTATGGGGCCCAGCAAAAACATTCAGTACTTC.

This chain uses TRBV7-2 with TRBJ2-5; the match to TRBD1 covers 7 bases. This CDR3 contains 13 residues. Germline V gene lookup returns CDR1 SGHTA and CDR2 FQGNSA. The V gene end was trimmed by 3 bases and the J gene end by 9 bases; junction bases not matched to a gene: 7. The CDR3 loop reads CASSLTGLRAQYF. The CDR3 nucleotides are TGTGCCAGCAGCTTGACAGGGCTCCGGGCCCAGTACTTC. The variable domain in full, completed from reference TRBV7-2 and TRBJ2-5, reads GAGVSQSPSNKVTEKGKDVELRCDPISGHTALYWYRQSLGQGLEFLIYFQGNSAPDKSGLPSDRFSAERTGGSVSTLTIQRTQQEDSAVYLCASSLTGLRAQYFGPGTRLLVL.

This clonotype was counted only a few times. V usage is TRBV24-1 and J usage is TRBJ2-5; D is ambiguous. Germline CDR1 KGHDR, CDR2 SFDVKD. V was clipped by 3 bases and J by 3 bases, with 10 bases between them. The CDR3 covers 14 residues. CDR3 bases: TGTGCCACCAGTGATCCCGGCCATAAAGAGACCCAGTACTTC. This translates into CATSDPGHKETQYF.

The table lists this clonotype with a few counts. The V gene is TRBV7-2, the J gene TRBJ2-7; D is ambiguous. This CDR3 is 15 amino acids long. The ends were cut back, 0 bases at V and 2 bases at J, with 11 bases in the middle. Germline V CDR1 and CDR2: SGHTA, FQGNSA. CDR3 protein: CASSLAAGPPYEQYF. Here the CDR3 DNA reads TGTGCCAGCAGCTTAGCGGCTGGCCCCCCCTACGAGCAGTACTTC.

This clonotype occurred once. This chain uses TRBV12-3 or TRBV12-4 with TRBJ2-1, with D perhaps assigned TRBD1 or TRBD2 (5 bases each). The CDR3 spans 15 residues. Trimming stripped 2 bases from V and 2 bases from J, with 10 bases between. The CDR3 DNA sequence: TGTGCCAGCAGTTTACTCCGAGGGGCCTACAATGAGCAGTTCTTC. Protein: CASSLLRGAYNEQFF.

This clonotype has a handful of counts. The rearrangement joins TRBV20-1 to TRBJ2-5; 13 positions agree with TRBD2. CDR1 and CDR2 (germline): DFQATT, SNEGSKA (reference sequence). The CDR3 length is 14 residues. J was trimmed by 6 bases and V by 6 bases; bases with no gene match: 7. CDR3 coding DNA: TGCAGTGCAACTAGCGGGAGGGCCGCCAAGACCCAGTACTTC. This gives the protein CSATSGRAAKTQYF.

This clonotype was seen more than once but under ten times. The chain has TRBV28 and TRBJ2-3; D not certain. This CDR3 region has 15 residues. V was clipped by 3 bases and J by 4 bases, with 14 bases between them. Germline values: CDR1 MDHEN, CDR2 SYDVKM. CDR3 amino acids: CASSLAVHPADTQYF. As DNA, the CDR3 is TGTGCCAGCAGTTTGGCGGTCCATCCTGCAGATACGCAGTATTTT. Variable domain in full (rest from reference TRBV28 and TRBJ2-3): DVKVTQSSRYLVKRTGEKVFLECVQDMDHENMFWYRQDPGLGLRLIYFSYDVKMKEKGDIPEGYSVSREKKERFSLILESASTNQTSMYLCASSLAVHPADTQYFGPGTRLTVL.

This clonotype has more than one count but fewer than ten. This chain joins TRBV5-1 and TRBJ2-2; no definite D call. Per the germline V gene, CDR1 is SGHRS and CDR2 is YFSETQ. The CDR3 has 13 amino acids. Trimming cost V 0 bases and J 7 bases, with 7 bases left between them. The CDR3 loop reads CASSLEVFGELFF. The CDR3 DNA sequence: TGCGCCAGCAGCTTGGAGGTGTTCGGGGAGCTGTTTTTT.

DNA for the CDR3: TGTGCCAGCAGTAAAGACCAGGCGGACGAGCAGTACTTC. It translates to CASSKDQADEQYF. The chain uses TRBV12-3 or TRBV12-4 and TRBJ2-7; D remains unclear. The ends were cut back, 5 bases at V and 5 bases at J, with 13 bases in the middle. The CDR3 runs 13 residues.